This TCR beta chain was documented in a study of blood T cells in healthy people across ages. Findings and caveats of the study: Both naive CD4+ cell counts and diversity were greater in long-lived donors than in aged donors.

V lost 3 bases and J lost 3, with 12 bases in between. This CDR3 is built from 14 residues. Germline values: CDR1 DFQATT, CDR2 SNEGSKA (reference sequence). Primers used in a second PCR of about 6 to 11 cycles were a sample-barcoded 5' primer and a J-beta primer mix. TCRdb fed the 5' RACE reads into MiXCR, producing one record per CDR3 protein. The sample yields 700,000 to 800,000 distinct CDR3 sequences, roughly 44% seen once. This clonotype was counted at least ten times. Its target is not known. The TCR was taken from a woman aged 60-75 years in good health. The chain links TRBV20-1 to TRBJ2-1, with D possibly matching TRBD2 (5 bases). What was sequenced was blood. CDR3 DNA sequence: TGCAGTGCTAGTGGACTCAGCTTCTACAATGAGCAGTTCTTC. Translation: CSASGLSFYNEQFF.